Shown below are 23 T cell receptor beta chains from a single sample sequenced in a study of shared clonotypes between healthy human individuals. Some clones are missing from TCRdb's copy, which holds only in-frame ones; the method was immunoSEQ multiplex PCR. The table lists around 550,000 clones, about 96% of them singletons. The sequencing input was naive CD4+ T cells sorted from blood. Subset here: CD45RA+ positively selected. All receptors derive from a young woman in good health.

CDR3 region: CASSGGQGGRNEQYF. In DNA form, the CDR3 reads TGTGCCAGCAGCGGCGGACAGGGCGGAAGGAACGAGCAGTACTTC. V is TRBV11-2 and J is TRBJ2-7; TRBD1 matches 8 bases. With V trimmed by 5 bases and J by 5 bases, 11 bases remained unmatched. This CDR3 region has 15 residues. CDR1 SGHAT and CDR2 FQNNGV come from the germline V gene.

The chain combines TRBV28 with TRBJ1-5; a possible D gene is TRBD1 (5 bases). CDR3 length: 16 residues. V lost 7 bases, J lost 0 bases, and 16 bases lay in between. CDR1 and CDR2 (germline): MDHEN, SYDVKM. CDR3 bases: TGTGCCAGCACCCTACCAGGGTACCTTAGCAATCAGCCCCAGCATTTT. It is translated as CASTLPGYLSNQPQHF.

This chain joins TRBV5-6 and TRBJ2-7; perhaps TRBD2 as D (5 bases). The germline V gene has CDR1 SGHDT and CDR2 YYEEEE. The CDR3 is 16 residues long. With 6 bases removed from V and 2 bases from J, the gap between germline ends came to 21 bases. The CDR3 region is CASKANGRAAPYEQYF. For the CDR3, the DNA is TGTGCCAGCAAAGCAAACGGGCGAGCGGCCCCCTACGAGCAGTACTTC.

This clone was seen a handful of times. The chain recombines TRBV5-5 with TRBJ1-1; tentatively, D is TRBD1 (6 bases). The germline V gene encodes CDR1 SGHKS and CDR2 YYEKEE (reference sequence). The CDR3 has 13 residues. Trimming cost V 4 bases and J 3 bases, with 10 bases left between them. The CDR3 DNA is TGTGCCAGCAGCGCCCACAGGGACACTGAAGCTTTCTTT. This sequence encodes CASSAHRDTEAFF.

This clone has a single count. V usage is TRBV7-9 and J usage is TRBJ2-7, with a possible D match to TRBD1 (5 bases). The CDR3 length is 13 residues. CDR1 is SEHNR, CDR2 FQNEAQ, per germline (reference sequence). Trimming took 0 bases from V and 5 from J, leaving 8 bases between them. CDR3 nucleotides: TGTGCCAGCAGCTTAGCGCAGGGCCACGAGCAGTACTTC. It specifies CASSLAQGHEQYF.

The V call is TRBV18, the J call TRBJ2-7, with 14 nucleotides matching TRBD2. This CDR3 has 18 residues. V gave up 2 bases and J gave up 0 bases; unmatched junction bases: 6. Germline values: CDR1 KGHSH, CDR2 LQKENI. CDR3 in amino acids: CASSPGLAGGLLSYEQYF. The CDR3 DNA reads TGTGCCAGCTCACCAGGACTAGCGGGAGGCCTCCTCTCCTACGAGCAGTACTTC.

In DNA form, the CDR3 reads TGCAGCGTTGAAGTAGGACAGCTATCCTACGAGCAGTACTTC. It is translated as CSVEVGQLSYEQYF. The chain joins TRBV29-1 to TRBJ2-7; weak D call: TRBD1 (6 bases). CDR3 length equals 14 residues. V was shortened by 1 base and J by 1 base, with 11 bases between the two germline ends. CDR1 and CDR2 from the germline V gene are SQVTM and ANQGSEA.

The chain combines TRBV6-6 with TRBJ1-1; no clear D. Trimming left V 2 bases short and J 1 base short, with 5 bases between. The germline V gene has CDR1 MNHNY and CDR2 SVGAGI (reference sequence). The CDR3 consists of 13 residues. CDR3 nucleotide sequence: TGTGCCAGCAGTTACATGCAGAACACTGAAGCTTTCTTT. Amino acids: CASSYMQNTEAFF.

CDR3 residues: CASSRTQDPRTYEQYF. CDR3 in DNA: TGCGCCAGCAGCCGAACTCAGGACCCCAGAACCTACGAGCAGTACTTC. The chain uses TRBV4-1 and TRBJ2-7; D unclear. V lost 4 bases and J 2 bases, leaving 18 bases between the germline ends. The V gene's germline CDR1 is MGHRA and CDR2 YSYEKL. The CDR3 consists of 16 residues.

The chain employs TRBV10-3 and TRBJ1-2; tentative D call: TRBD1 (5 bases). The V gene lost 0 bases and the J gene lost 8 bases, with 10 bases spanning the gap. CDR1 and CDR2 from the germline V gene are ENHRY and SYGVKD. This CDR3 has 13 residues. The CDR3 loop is CAISESPGDGYTF. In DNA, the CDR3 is TGTGCCATCAGTGAGTCGCCGGGGGACGGCTACACCTTC.

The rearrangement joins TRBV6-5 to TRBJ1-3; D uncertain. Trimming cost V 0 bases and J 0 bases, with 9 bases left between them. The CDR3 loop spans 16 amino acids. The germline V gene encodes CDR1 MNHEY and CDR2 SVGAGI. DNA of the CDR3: TGTGCCAGCAGTTACTCGCGGTTACTCTCTGGAAACACCATATATTTT. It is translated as CASSYSRLLSGNTIYF.

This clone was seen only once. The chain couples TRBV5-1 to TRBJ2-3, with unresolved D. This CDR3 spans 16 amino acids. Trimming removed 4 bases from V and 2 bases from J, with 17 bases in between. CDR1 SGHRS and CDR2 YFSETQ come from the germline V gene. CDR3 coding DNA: TGCGCCAGCAGCCCCCTCCCAGGAACTAACACAGATACGCAGTATTTT. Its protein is CASSPLPGTNTDTQYF.

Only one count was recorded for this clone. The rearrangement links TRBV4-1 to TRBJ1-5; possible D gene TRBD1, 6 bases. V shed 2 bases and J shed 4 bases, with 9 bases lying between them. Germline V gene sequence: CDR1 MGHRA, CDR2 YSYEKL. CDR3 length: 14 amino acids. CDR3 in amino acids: CASSQTQGNQPQHF. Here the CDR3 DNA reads TGCGCCAGCAGCCAAACACAGGGTAATCAGCCCCAGCATTTT.

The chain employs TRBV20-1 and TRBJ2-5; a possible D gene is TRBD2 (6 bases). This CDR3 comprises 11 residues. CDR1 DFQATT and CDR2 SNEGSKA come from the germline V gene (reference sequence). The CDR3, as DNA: TGCAGCGGACCGCGGGGAGAGACCCAGTACTTC. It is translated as CSGPRGETQYF.

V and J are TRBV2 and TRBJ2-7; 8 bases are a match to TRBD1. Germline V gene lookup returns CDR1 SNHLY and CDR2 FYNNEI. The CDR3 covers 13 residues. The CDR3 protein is CATSRTGTYEQYF. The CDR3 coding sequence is TGTGCGACAAGCCGGACAGGGACATACGAGCAGTACTTC.

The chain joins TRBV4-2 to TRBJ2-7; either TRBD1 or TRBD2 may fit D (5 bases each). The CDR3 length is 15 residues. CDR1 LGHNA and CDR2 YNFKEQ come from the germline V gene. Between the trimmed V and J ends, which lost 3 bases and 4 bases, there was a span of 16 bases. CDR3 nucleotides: TGTGCCAGCAGCCACTCCGGGACCGAAGTTTACGAGCAGTACTTC. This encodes CASSHSGTEVYEQYF.

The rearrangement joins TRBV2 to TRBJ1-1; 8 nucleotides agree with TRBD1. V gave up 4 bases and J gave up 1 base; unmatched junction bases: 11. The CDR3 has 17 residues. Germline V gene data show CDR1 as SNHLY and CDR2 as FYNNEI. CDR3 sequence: CASSGSIFGTGNTEAFF. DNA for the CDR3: TGTGCCAGCAGTGGGAGTATTTTTGGGACAGGGAACACTGAAGCTTTCTTT. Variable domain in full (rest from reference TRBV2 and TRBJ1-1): EPEVTQTPSHQVTQMGQEVILRCVPISNHLYFYWYRQILGQKVEFLVSFYNNEISEKSEIFDDQFSVERPDGSNFTLKIRSTKLEDSAMYFCASSGSIFGTGNTEAFFGQGTRLTVV.

The CDR3, as DNA: TGTGCCAGCAGCCTCCGTCCTGTACCCGGTTCACCCCTCCACTTT. This codes for CASSLRPVPGSPLHF. The rearrangement joins TRBV7-6 to TRBJ1-6; D ambiguous. Germline V lookup: CDR1 SGHVS, CDR2 FNYEAQ. The CDR3 loop spans 15 amino acids. Trimming left V 5 bases short and J 9 bases short, with 17 bases between.

CDR3: CASSPQVSGANVLTF. The CDR3 nucleotides read TGTGCCAGTAGTCCTCAGGTTTCTGGGGCCAACGTCCTGACTTTC. The V call is TRBV19, the J call TRBJ2-6; no clear D. V lost 5 bases and J 1 base, leaving 9 bases between the germline ends. The germline gives CDR1 LNHDA, CDR2 SQIVND (reference sequence). The CDR3 length is 15 residues.

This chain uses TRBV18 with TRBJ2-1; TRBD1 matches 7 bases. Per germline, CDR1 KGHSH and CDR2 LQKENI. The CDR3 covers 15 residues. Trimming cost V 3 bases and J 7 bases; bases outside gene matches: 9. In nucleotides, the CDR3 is TGTGCCAGCTCACCTATATTAACAGGGGAGAATGAGCAGTTCTTC. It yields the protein CASSPILTGENEQFF.

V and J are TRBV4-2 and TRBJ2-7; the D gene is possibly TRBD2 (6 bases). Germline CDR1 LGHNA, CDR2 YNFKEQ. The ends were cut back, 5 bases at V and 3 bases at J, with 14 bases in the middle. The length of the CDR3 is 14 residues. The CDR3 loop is CASSYIGSYYEQYF. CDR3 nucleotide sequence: TGTGCCAGCAGCTACATCGGGAGTTACTACGAGCAGTACTTC.

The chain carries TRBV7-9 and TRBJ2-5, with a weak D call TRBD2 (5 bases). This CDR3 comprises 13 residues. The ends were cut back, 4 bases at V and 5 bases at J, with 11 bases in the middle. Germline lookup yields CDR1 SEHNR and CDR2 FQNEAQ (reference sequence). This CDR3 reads CASSSTSLETQYF. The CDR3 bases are TGTGCCAGCAGCTCAACTAGTTTGGAGACCCAGTACTTC.

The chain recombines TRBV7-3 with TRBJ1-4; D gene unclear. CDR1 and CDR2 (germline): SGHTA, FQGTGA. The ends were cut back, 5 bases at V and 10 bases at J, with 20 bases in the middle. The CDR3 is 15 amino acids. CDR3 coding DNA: TGTGCCAGCAGCCCCAACGCCCCGAAAGTTGGAAAACTGTTTTTT. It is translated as CASSPNAPKVGKLFF.